A selection of T cell receptor beta chains follows, all from one sample in a study of neurological immune-mediated disorders. MiXCR, run by TCRdb on the 5' RACE reads, gives a single entry per CDR3 protein. The sample consists of some 32,000 distinct CDR3 sequences, roughly 15% of them appearing once. Sequencing was done on a sample of PBMCs. Receptor source: a man between 65 and 79 years old in good health. The CDR3 runs from the conserved cysteine through the conserved F or W. Each record gives: J gene, D gene, clone size, V gene, CDR3 protein, CDR3 DNA. D genes are given only for firm matches. Clone size is given for some rows only: seen once, a few or many times, or a class if the clone is expanded.

J gene: TRBJ2-7
D gene: TRBD1
clone size: few
V gene: TRBV24-1
CDR3 protein: CATSDPRTGSYEQYF
CDR3 DNA: TGTGCCACCAGTGATCCCAGGACAGGCTCCTACGAGCAGTACTTC

J gene: TRBJ2-3
D gene: TRBD1
clone size: many
V gene: TRBV5-6
CDR3 protein: CASSPGTGVEDTQYF
CDR3 DNA: TGTGCCAGCAGCCCCGGGACAGGGGTGGAAGATACGCAGTATTTT

J gene: TRBJ2-1
D gene: NA
clone size: few
V gene: TRBV5-1
CDR3 protein: CASSLGGLYNEQFF
CDR3 DNA: TGCGCCAGCAGCTTGGGGGGCCTCTACAATGAGCAGTTCTTC

J gene: TRBJ1-1
D gene: NA
clone size: NA
V gene: TRBV9
CDR3 protein: CASSCHGGTEAFF
CDR3 DNA: TGTGCCAGTAGCTGCCACGGGGGCACTGAAGCTTTCTTT

J gene: TRBJ2-3
D gene: NA
clone size: many
V gene: TRBV14
CDR3 protein: CASSQDRVTDTQYF
CDR3 DNA: TGTGCCAGCAGCCAAGACAGGGTAACAGATACGCAGTATTTT

J gene: TRBJ1-2
D gene: NA
clone size: many
V gene: TRBV5-1
CDR3 protein: CASSLLADYGYTF
CDR3 DNA: TGCGCCAGCAGCTTACTCGCAGACTATGGCTACACCTTC

J gene: TRBJ2-7
D gene: NA
clone size: NA
V gene: TRBV7-2
CDR3 protein: CASSRDFSYEQYF
CDR3 DNA: TGTGCCAGCAGCCGGGACTTCTCCTACGAGCAGTACTTC

J gene: TRBJ1-1
D gene: NA
clone size: many
V gene: TRBV5-1
CDR3 protein: CASWGAGDTEAFF
CDR3 DNA: TGCGCCAGTTGGGGGGCGGGGGACACTGAAGCTTTCTTT

J gene: TRBJ2-3
D gene: TRBD2
clone size: many
V gene: TRBV5-1
CDR3 protein: CASNGLASTDTQYF
CDR3 DNA: TGCGCCAGCAACGGACTAGCCAGCACAGATACGCAGTATTTT

J gene: TRBJ2-7
D gene: NA
clone size: many
V gene: TRBV10-3
CDR3 protein: CAISGTAVEQYF
CDR3 DNA: TGTGCCATCAGCGGGACGGCAGTAGAGCAGTACTTC

J gene: TRBJ2-7
D gene: TRBD1
clone size: many
V gene: TRBV20-1
CDR3 protein: CSAPFGTVSYEQYF
CDR3 DNA: TGCAGTGCGCCGTTCGGGACAGTCTCCTACGAGCAGTACTTC

J gene: TRBJ2-2
D gene: TRBD2
clone size: many
V gene: TRBV18
CDR3 protein: CASSLQAGRNGELFF
CDR3 DNA: TGTGCCAGCTCACTTCAAGCGGGAAGGAACGGGGAGCTGTTTTTT

J gene: TRBJ2-5
D gene: NA
clone size: many
V gene: TRBV20-1
CDR3 protein: CSARGRLETQYF
CDR3 DNA: TGCAGTGCTCGGGGACGGTTAGAGACCCAGTACTTC

J gene: TRBJ2-7
D gene: NA
clone size: many
V gene: TRBV2
CDR3 protein: CASRGQFLTYEQYF
CDR3 DNA: TGTGCCAGCAGAGGACAGTTTCTCACCTACGAGCAGTACTTC

J gene: TRBJ1-6
D gene: TRBD1
clone size: many
V gene: TRBV5-6
CDR3 protein: CASSLRDSLFVSSPLHF
CDR3 DNA: TGTGCCAGCAGCCTCCGGGACAGCCTGTTCGTAAGTTCACCCCTCCACTTT

J gene: TRBJ1-2
D gene: NA
clone size: many
V gene: TRBV5-1
CDR3 protein: CASSSGFSYGYTF
CDR3 DNA: TGCGCCAGCAGCTCCGGATTCTCCTATGGCTACACCTTC

J gene: TRBJ2-3
D gene: TRBD1
clone size: NA
V gene: TRBV5-5
CDR3 protein: CASSLIQGAWDTQYF
CDR3 DNA: TGTGCCAGCAGCTTGATCCAGGGGGCCTGGGATACGCAGTATTTT

J gene: TRBJ1-2
D gene: TRBD1
clone size: many
V gene: TRBV25-1
CDR3 protein: CASSWRDRAGYTF
CDR3 DNA: TGTGCCAGCAGCTGGAGGGACAGGGCTGGCTACACCTTC

J gene: TRBJ1-2
D gene: TRBD1
clone size: many
V gene: TRBV10-3
CDR3 protein: CAIRQGRNYGYTF
CDR3 DNA: TGTGCCATTCGACAGGGCCGTAACTATGGCTACACCTTC

J gene: TRBJ2-3
D gene: TRBD2
clone size: many
V gene: TRBV7-2
CDR3 protein: CASSPLAGGPLSTDTQYF
CDR3 DNA: TGTGCCAGCAGCCCGCTAGCGGGGGGACCCCTCAGCACAGATACGCAGTATTTT

J gene: TRBJ2-1
D gene: TRBD2
clone size: many
V gene: TRBV4-3
CDR3 protein: CASSLGLAGGREQFF
CDR3 DNA: TGCGCCAGCAGCCTGGGACTAGCGGGAGGGCGTGAGCAGTTCTTC

J gene: TRBJ2-7
D gene: NA
clone size: many
V gene: TRBV5-1
CDR3 protein: CASSLGPIVLSYEQYF
CDR3 DNA: TGCGCCAGCAGCTTGGGGCCCATCGTCCTCTCCTACGAGCAGTACTTC

J gene: TRBJ1-1
D gene: TRBD1
clone size: many
V gene: TRBV11-2
CDR3 protein: CASSSQGGTEAFF
CDR3 DNA: TGTGCCAGCAGTTCGCAGGGGGGGACTGAAGCTTTCTTT

J gene: TRBJ1-5
D gene: NA
clone size: many
V gene: TRBV29-1
CDR3 protein: CSVAGQPNQPQHF
CDR3 DNA: TGCAGCGTAGCCGGACAGCCCAATCAGCCCCAGCATTTT

J gene: TRBJ2-2
D gene: NA
clone size: many
V gene: TRBV20-1
CDR3 protein: CSARDQVANTGELFF
CDR3 DNA: TGCAGTGCTAGAGATCAGGTCGCGAACACCGGGGAGCTGTTTTTT

J gene: TRBJ1-1
D gene: TRBD1
clone size: few
V gene: TRBV29-1
CDR3 protein: CSAKGTVNTEAFF
CDR3 DNA: TGCAGCGCCAAAGGGACAGTGAACACTGAAGCTTTCTTT

J gene: TRBJ2-7
D gene: TRBD1
clone size: many
V gene: TRBV5-6
CDR3 protein: CASSAPDRGSSYEQYF
CDR3 DNA: TGTGCCAGCAGCGCACCAGACAGGGGAAGTTCCTACGAGCAGTACTTC

J gene: TRBJ2-6
D gene: NA
clone size: many
V gene: TRBV5-1
CDR3 protein: CASSSGQSPYSSGANVLTF
CDR3 DNA: TGCGCCAGCAGCTCCGGACAGAGCCCCTATAGCTCTGGGGCCAACGTCCTGACTTTC

J gene: TRBJ1-4
D gene: TRBD1
clone size: few
V gene: TRBV2
CDR3 protein: CASRETGGAPEKLFF
CDR3 DNA: TGTGCCAGCAGGGAGACAGGGGGCGCTCCTGAAAAACTGTTTTTT

J gene: TRBJ2-7
D gene: NA
clone size: many
V gene: TRBV6-2/TRBV6-3
CDR3 protein: CASTRGPYEQYF
CDR3 DNA: TGTGCCAGCACCCGGGGACCCTACGAGCAGTACTTC

J gene: TRBJ2-7
D gene: NA
clone size: many
V gene: TRBV5-1
CDR3 protein: CASSLGQPTYEQYF
CDR3 DNA: TGCGCCAGCAGCTTGGGACAGCCAACCTACGAGCAGTACTTC

J gene: TRBJ2-7
D gene: NA
clone size: many
V gene: TRBV7-2
CDR3 protein: CASSLGLPGHEQYF
CDR3 DNA: TGTGCCAGCAGCTTAGGTCTGCCGGGGCACGAGCAGTACTTC

J gene: TRBJ1-5
D gene: TRBD1
clone size: NA
V gene: TRBV4-2
CDR3 protein: CASSQEGPGGEQPQHF
CDR3 DNA: TGTGCCAGCAGCCAAGAAGGGCCAGGGGGAGAACAGCCCCAGCATTTT

J gene: TRBJ2-7
D gene: NA
clone size: many
V gene: TRBV5-1
CDR3 protein: CASSGTGTGASYEQYF
CDR3 DNA: TGCGCCAGCAGCGGTACCGGGACGGGGGCCTCCTACGAGCAGTACTTC

J gene: TRBJ1-2
D gene: TRBD1
clone size: many
V gene: TRBV24-1
CDR3 protein: CATKGQGVDGYTF
CDR3 DNA: TGTGCCACCAAAGGACAGGGGGTAGATGGCTACACCTTC